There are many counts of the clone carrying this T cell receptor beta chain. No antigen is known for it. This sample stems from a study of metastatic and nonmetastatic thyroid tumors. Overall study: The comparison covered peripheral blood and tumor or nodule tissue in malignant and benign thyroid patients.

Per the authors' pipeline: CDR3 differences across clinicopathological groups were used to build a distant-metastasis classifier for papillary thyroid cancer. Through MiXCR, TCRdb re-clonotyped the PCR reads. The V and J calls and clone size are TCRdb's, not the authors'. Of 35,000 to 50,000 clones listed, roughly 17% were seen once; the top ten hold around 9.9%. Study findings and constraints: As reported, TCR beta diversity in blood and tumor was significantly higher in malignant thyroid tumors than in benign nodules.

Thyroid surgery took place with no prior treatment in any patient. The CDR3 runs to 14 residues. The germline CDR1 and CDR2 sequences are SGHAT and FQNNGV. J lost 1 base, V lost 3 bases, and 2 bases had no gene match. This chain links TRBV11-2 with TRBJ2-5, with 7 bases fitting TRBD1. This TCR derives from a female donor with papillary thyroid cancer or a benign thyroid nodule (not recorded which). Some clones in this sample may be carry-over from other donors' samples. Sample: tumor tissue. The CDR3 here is CASSFDRVQETQYF. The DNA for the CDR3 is TGTGCCAGCAGCTTCGACAGGGTCCAAGAGACCCAGTACTTC.